This TCR beta chain was recorded in a study of Graves' ophthalmopathy and Graves' hyperthyroidism. Across the whole study: The authors collected peripheral blood at initial diagnosis, before any treatment.

The V end lost 4 bases, the J end lost 3 bases, and 10 bases lay between the germline ends. Looked up from germline, CDR1 is LNHDA and CDR2 is SQIVND (reference sequence). This CDR3 has 14 amino acids. From RNA, the CDR3 regions of TCR beta chains were amplified and sequenced. HTBI-primed first-round RT-PCR preceded second-round multiplex PCR. TCRdb redid the calling of the multiplex PCR reads with MiXCR, one entry per CDR3 protein. The sample yields 740,000 or so distinct CDR3 sequences, 40% seen once. In this cohort, patients with other autoimmune diseases, uncontrolled infections, pregnancy or lactation were excluded. Diagnosis relied on clinical symptoms, serum thyroxine, TRAb, thyroid ultrasound and orbital computed tomography. Study-level results: Blood also carried most expanded thyroid clonotypes exceeding 0.001 frequency.

This clonotype was picked up many times. Its antigen remains unknown. This TCR derives from an adult man with Graves' ophthalmopathy. The gene calls are TRBV19 and TRBJ1-5, with unresolved D. Source material: peripheral blood. The CDR3 nucleotides are TGTGCCAGTAGTAGGAGGGAGACCAATCAGCCCCAGCATTTT. Encoded protein: CASSRRETNQPQHF.